This TCR beta chain was profiled in a study of blood T cell repertoires in COVID-19. Study in general: The samples span acute and convalescent COVID-19 from the United States, Italy and Spain. From T cells, B-cell-depleted T cells, or PBMCs came the material, which was cDNA or gDNA.

In the original processing: From reference gene primer amplification, estimates of nucleated cell counts were derived. Method: immunoSEQ multiplex PCR; TCRdb's copy keeps in-frame clones and lacks some. The V and J calls and the clone size are those of that table, but D and trimming were determined from the DNA. The sample contains 25,000 to 30,000 clones, approximately 67% of which appear only once. This clone was recorded once. The CDR3 has 14 amino acids. Trimming cost V 3 bases and J 5 bases; bases outside gene matches: 1. Germline-derived CDR1 and CDR2 are SEHNR and FQNEAQ (reference sequence). Sequencing input: peripheral blood. The sequence came from a human donor in a cohort sampled during active COVID-19. The chain is built from TRBV7-9 and TRBJ2-7, with TRBD2 identical over 13 bases. The DNA of the CDR3 is TGTGCCAGCAGCTTGGGGACTAGCGGGAACGAGCAGTACTTC. It specifies CASSLGTSGNEQYF.